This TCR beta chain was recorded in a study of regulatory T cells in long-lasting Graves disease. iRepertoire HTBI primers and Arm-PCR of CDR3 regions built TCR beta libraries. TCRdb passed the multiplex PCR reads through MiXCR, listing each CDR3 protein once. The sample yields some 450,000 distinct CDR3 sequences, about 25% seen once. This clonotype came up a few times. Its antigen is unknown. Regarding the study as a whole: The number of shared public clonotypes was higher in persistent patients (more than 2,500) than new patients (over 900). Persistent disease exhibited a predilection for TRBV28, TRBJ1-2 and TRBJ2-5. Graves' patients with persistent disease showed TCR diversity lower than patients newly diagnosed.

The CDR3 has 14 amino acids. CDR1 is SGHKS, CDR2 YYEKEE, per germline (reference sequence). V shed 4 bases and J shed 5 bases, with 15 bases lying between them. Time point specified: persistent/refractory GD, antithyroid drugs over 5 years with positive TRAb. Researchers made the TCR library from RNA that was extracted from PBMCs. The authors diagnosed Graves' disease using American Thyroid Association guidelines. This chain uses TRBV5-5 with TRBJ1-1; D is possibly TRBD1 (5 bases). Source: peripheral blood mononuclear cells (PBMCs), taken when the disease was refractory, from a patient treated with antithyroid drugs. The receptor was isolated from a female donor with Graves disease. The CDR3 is CASSRWSGGTEAFF. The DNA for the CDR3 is TGTGCCAGCAGCCGGTGGAGTGGGGGTACTGAAGCTTTCTTT.